Following are 16 T cell receptor beta chains from one sample sequenced in a study of patients and donors after allogeneic stem cell transplantation. TCRdb ran MiXCR on the RT-PCR reads and lists one entry per CDR3 protein. The sample gives approximately 220,000 distinct CDR3 sequences, around 40% of which show up once; under 14% is in the top ten. Sequenced material: blood, either unsorted or a sorted T cell fraction (not recorded which). The receptors shown here come from a human donor who was either an allogeneic HSCT recipient or a stem cell or donor lymphocyte infusion donor (not recorded which). It is not recorded whose cells these are; they may come from a transplant donor.

This clonotype occurred a few times. The rearrangement joins TRBV5-1 to TRBJ1-6; D remains unclear. The CDR3 loop spans 15 amino acids. CDR1 SGHRS and CDR2 YFSETQ come from the germline V gene. Trimming took 1 base from V and 5 from J, leaving 10 bases between them. CDR3 in DNA: TGCGCCAGCAGCTTGAATGGCGGAGATAATTCACCCCTCCACTTT. It is translated as CASSLNGGDNSPLHF. Full variable domain (remainder filled in from reference TRBV5-1 and TRBJ1-6): KAGVTQTPRYLIKTRGQQVTLSCSPISGHRSVSWYQQTPGQGLQFLFEYFSETQRNKGNFPGRFSGRQFSNSRSEMNVSTLELGDSALYLCASSLNGGDNSPLHFGNGTRLTVT.

This sequence joins TRBV7-8 and TRBJ1-1; 7 bases agree with TRBD1. Germline assignment: CDR1 SGHVS and CDR2 FQNEAQ. The CDR3 totals 14 residues. J was trimmed by 7 bases and V by 3 bases; bases with no gene match: 8. The DNA of the CDR3 is TGTGCCAGCAGCTTGGGGACAGCCGCGCTTGAAGCTTTCTTT. Amino acid sequence: CASSLGTAALEAFF.

On this clonotype: The junction differs from germline at one of its ends, possibly a read error. The gene calls are TRBV14 and TRBJ2-2; D is uncertain. The CDR3 contains 14 residues. CDR1 SGHDN and CDR2 FVKESK come from the germline V gene. The CDR3 loop reads CASSHGRNSGELFF. CDR3 DNA: TGTGCCAGCAGCCATGGACGGAACTCCGGGGAGCTGTTTTTT.

This clonotype was detected a few times. The J gene is TRBJ1-2, the V gene TRBV27, with D possibly matching TRBD1 (6 bases). Per the germline V gene, CDR1 is MNHEY and CDR2 is SMNVEV (reference sequence). Trimming removed 6 bases at V and 3 bases at J, with 20 bases between. This CDR3 has 16 amino acids. This CDR3 is CASSSSTGRGDYGYTF. CDR3 nucleotide sequence: TGTGCCAGCAGCTCATCGACAGGCCGCGGAGACTATGGCTACACCTTC.

The genes are TRBV12-3 or TRBV12-4 and TRBJ2-1; TRBD2 might be the D (6 bases). This CDR3 is built from 15 residues. V was shortened by 6 bases and J by 4 bases, with 16 bases between the two germline ends. CDR3 DNA sequence: TGTGCCAGCAGAGGGGACTTGACAGTTTACAATGAGCAGTTCTTC. It encodes CASRGDLTVYNEQFF.

V usage is TRBV28 and J usage is TRBJ1-6; D is possibly TRBD1 (6 bases). The CDR3 length is 13 residues. The germline V and J ends were trimmed by 3 bases and 13 bases, with 13 bases remaining between them. Germline V gives CDR1 MDHEN, CDR2 SYDVKM. Here the CDR3 reads CASSFPRGWPLHF. The CDR3 DNA reads as TGTGCCAGCAGTTTCCCCAGGGGTTGGCCCCTCCACTTT.

This clonotype has a handful of counts. This chain joins TRBV28 and TRBJ1-6, with 7 bases lining up with TRBD1. Germline V gene lookup returns CDR1 MDHEN and CDR2 SYDVKM. The CDR3 is made up of 14 amino acids. The ends lost 3 bases at V and 10 bases at J; junction bases unmatched: 6. The CDR3 coding sequence is TGTGCCAGCAGTTTTGGGGACAGAGCCTCACCCCTCCACTTT. It translates to CASSFGDRASPLHF.

V is TRBV15 and J is TRBJ2-3, with D possibly being TRBD2 (5 bases). V was clipped by 6 bases and J by 2 bases, with 12 bases between them. The CDR3 contains 14 residues. The germline V gene encodes CDR1 LNHNV and CDR2 YYDKDF (reference sequence). CDR3 nucleotide sequence: TGTGCCACCAGTTCGGACTTGAACACAGATACGCAGTATTTT. It codes for CATSSDLNTDTQYF. Looking up the rest from reference TRBV15 and TRBJ2-3 gives the full variable domain: DAMVIQNPRYQVTQFGKPVTLSCSQTLNHNVMYWYQQKSSQAPKLLFHYYDKDFNNEADTPDNFQSRRPNTSFCFLDIRSPGLGDTAMYLCATSSDLNTDTQYFGPGTRLTVL.

The chain couples TRBV12-3 or TRBV12-4 to TRBJ1-4, with D possibly TRBD1 on 6 matching bases. V lost 6 bases and J 6 bases, leaving 17 bases between the germline ends. The CDR3 has 15 amino acids. CDR3 nucleotides: TGTGCCAGCAGCTTTAGGGGGACGGGTGATGAAAAACTGTTTTTT. Its protein is CASSFRGTGDEKLFF.

This clonotype has more than one count but fewer than ten. The V and J genes are TRBV3-1 and TRBJ1-2, with D unresolved. The CDR3 totals 14 residues. Per germline, CDR1 LGHDT and CDR2 YNNKEL (reference sequence). Trimming cost V 0 bases and J 4 bases, with 9 bases left between them. The CDR3 spells CASSQEGVGYGYTF. CDR3 nucleotide sequence: TGTGCCAGCAGCCAAGAGGGTGTTGGCTATGGCTACACCTTC.

This rearrangement joins TRBV10-1 to TRBJ2-3; a weak D match, TRBD2 (6 bases). V gave up 3 bases and J gave up 0 bases, with 19 bases separating them. The CDR3 has 18 residues. Germline CDR1 WNHNN, CDR2 SYGVQD (reference sequence). In DNA, the CDR3 is TGCGCCAGCAGTGAATACGCTGGGGGACTGACTAGCACAGATACGCAGTATTTT. It specifies CASSEYAGGLTSTDTQYF.

The rearrangement uses TRBV20-1 and TRBJ1-1; D gene uncertain. This CDR3 comprises 12 residues. Trimming removed 0 bases from V and 6 bases from J, with 8 bases in between. Per the germline V gene, CDR1 is DFQATT and CDR2 is SNEGSKA (reference sequence). The CDR3 region is CSARDIKPEAFF. DNA of the CDR3: TGCAGTGCTAGAGACATAAAGCCTGAAGCTTTCTTT.

This chain connects TRBV20-1 to TRBJ1-5; 7 positions match TRBD1. Unmatched junction bases numbered 10, after V lost 3 bases and J lost 5 bases. The CDR3 has 15 residues. Germline V gene lookup returns CDR1 DFQATT and CDR2 SNEGSKA (reference sequence). The CDR3 region is CSASRRQGIYQPQHF. CDR3 DNA sequence: TGCAGTGCTAGTAGGCGACAGGGAATTTATCAGCCCCAGCATTTT.

The chain employs TRBV5-1 and TRBJ2-3, with D tentatively TRBD1 or TRBD2 (5 bases each). V was shortened by 0 bases and J by 5 bases, with 16 bases between the two germline ends. Germline V lookup: CDR1 SGHRS, CDR2 YFSETQ. The length of the CDR3 is 16 residues. The CDR3 DNA reads TGCGCCAGCAGCTTGGGTTCGGGACCCGGGCGAGATACGCAGTATTTT. It specifies CASSLGSGPGRDTQYF.

The V gene is TRBV7-2, the J gene TRBJ1-4; D is perhaps TRBD1 (5 bases). This CDR3 spans 15 amino acids. Germline CDR1 SGHTA, CDR2 FQGNSA. Trimming stripped 4 bases from V and 6 bases from J, with 15 bases between. CDR3 loop: CASSSSGGTHEKLFF. The CDR3 DNA sequence: TGTGCCAGCAGCTCTTCGGGCGGGACCCATGAAAAACTGTTTTTT.

This clonotype has only one observation. The rearrangement links TRBV4-1 to TRBJ2-5, with no clear D. The germline V gene has CDR1 MGHRA and CDR2 YSYEKL. The V gene lost 1 base and the J gene lost 2 bases, with 8 bases spanning the gap. This CDR3 has 14 residues. The chain's CDR3 is CASSQVGVQETQYF. DNA of the CDR3: TGCGCCAGCAGCCAAGTAGGAGTTCAAGAGACCCAGTACTTC.